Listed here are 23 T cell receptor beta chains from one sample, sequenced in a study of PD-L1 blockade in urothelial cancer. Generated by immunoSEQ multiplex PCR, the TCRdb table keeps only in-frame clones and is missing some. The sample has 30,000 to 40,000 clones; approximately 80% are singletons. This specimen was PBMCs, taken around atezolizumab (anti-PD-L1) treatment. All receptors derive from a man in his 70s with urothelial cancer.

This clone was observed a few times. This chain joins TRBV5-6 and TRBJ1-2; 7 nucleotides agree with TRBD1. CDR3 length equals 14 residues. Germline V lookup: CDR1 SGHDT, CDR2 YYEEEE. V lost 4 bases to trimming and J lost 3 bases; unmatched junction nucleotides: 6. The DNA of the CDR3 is TGTGCCAGCAGCCCGACAGGGAATGACTATGGCTACACCTTC. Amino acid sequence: CASSPTGNDYGYTF.

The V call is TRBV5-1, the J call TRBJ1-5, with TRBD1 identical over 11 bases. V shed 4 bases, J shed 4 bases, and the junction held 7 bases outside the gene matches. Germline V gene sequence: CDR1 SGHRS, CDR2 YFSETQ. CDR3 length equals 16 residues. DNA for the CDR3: TGCGCCAGCAGCCCCGGACAGGGGGCGTCAAATCAGCCCCAGCATTTT. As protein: CASSPGQGASNQPQHF.

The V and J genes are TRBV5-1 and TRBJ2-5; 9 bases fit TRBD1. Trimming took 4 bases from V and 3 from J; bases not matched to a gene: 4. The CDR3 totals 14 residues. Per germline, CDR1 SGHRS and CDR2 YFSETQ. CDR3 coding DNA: TGCGCCAGCAGCCTTACAGGGGGCGAAGAGACCCAGTACTTC. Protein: CASSLTGGEETQYF.

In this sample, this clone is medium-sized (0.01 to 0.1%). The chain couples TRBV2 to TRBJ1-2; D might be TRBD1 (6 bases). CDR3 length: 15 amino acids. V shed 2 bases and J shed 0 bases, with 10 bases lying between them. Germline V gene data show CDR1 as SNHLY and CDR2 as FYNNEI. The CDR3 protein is CASSERGRANYGYTF. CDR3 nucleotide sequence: TGTGCCAGCAGTGAAAGGGGGAGAGCTAACTATGGCTACACCTTC.

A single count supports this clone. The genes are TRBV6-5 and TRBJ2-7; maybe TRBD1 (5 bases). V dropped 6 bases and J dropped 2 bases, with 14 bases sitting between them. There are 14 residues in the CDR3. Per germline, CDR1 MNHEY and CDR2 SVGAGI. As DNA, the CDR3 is TGTGCCAGCAGAGGGGTGGGCAACGCCTACGAGCAGTACTTC. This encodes CASRGVGNAYEQYF.

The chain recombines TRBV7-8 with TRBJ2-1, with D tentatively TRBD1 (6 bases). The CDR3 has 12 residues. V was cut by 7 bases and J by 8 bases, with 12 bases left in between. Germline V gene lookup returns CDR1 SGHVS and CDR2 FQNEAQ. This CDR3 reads CASTEQGYEQFF. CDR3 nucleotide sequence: TGTGCCAGCACCGAACAGGGTTATGAGCAGTTCTTC.

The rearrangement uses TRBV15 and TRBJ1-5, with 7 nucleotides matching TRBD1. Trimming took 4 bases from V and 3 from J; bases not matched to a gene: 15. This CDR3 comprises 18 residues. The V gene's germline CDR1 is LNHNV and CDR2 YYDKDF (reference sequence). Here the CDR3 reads CATSKDRIRGLVNQPQHF. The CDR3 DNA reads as TGTGCCACCAGCAAGGACAGGATTAGAGGGCTGGTCAATCAGCCCCAGCATTTT.

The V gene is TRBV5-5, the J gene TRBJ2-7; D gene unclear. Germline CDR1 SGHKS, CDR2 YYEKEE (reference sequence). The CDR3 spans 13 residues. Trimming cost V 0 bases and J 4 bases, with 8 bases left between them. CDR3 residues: CASSLDSGYEQYF. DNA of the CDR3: TGTGCCAGCAGCTTGGACTCGGGTTACGAGCAGTACTTC.

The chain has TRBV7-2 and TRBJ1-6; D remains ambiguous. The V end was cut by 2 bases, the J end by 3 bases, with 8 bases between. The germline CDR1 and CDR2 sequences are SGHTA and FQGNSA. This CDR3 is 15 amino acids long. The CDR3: CASSLSGSYNSPLHF. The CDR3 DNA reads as TGTGCCAGCAGCTTATCGGGAAGCTATAATTCACCCCTCCACTTT.

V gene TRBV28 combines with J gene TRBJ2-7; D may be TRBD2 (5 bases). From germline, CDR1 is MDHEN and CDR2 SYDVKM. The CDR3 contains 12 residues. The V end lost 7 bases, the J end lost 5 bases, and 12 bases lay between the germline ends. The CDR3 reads CASKSGRHEQYF. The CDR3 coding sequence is TGTGCCAGCAAGAGCGGTCGGCACGAGCAGTACTTC.

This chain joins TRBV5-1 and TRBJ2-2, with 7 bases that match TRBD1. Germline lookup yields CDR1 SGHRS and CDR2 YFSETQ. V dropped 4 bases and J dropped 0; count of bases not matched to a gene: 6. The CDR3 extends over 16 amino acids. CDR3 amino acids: CASSPTGSANTGELFF. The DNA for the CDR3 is TGCGCCAGCAGCCCGACAGGGAGTGCGAACACCGGGGAGCTGTTTTTT.

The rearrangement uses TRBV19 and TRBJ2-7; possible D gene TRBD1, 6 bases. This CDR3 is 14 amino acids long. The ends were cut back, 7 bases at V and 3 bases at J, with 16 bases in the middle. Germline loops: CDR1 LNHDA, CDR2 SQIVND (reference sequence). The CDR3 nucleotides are TGTGCCAGTACCACCGGGCTGGGACACTACGAGCAGTACTTC. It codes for CASTTGLGHYEQYF.

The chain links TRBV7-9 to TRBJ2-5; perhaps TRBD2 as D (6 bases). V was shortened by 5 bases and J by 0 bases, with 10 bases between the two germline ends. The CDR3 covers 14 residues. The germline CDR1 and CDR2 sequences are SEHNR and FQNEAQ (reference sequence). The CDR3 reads CASSPGGYQETQYF. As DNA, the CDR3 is TGTGCCAGCAGCCCTGGGGGGTACCAAGAGACCCAGTACTTC.

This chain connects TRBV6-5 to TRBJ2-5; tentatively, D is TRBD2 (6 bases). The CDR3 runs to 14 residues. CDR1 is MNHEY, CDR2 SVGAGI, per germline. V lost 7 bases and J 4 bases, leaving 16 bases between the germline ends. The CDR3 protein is CASTVGGGSETQYF. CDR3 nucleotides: TGTGCCAGCACAGTGGGCGGAGGGTCAGAGACCCAGTACTTC.

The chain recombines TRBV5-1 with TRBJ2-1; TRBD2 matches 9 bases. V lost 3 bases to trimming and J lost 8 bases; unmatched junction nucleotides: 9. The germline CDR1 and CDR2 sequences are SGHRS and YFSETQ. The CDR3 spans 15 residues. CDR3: CASSSSGTSSDEQFF. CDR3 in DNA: TGCGCCAGCAGCTCTTCCGGGACTAGCTCCGATGAGCAGTTCTTC.

Written as DNA, the CDR3 is TGTGCCAGCGGATCGGGAGATAGCAGTAATGAGCAGTTCTTC. It codes for CASGSGDSSNEQFF. The chain recombines TRBV7-2 with TRBJ2-1; D is perhaps TRBD2 (6 bases). Deletions cut 8 bases from V and 7 bases from J, with 18 bases between. Germline CDR1 SGHTA, CDR2 FQGNSA. CDR3 size: 14 residues.

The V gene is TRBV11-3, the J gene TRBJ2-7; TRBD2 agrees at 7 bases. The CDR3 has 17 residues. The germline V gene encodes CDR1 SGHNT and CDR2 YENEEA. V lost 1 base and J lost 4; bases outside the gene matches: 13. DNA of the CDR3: TGTGCCAGCAGCTTAGCCCTACGTAAGAAGCGGGAATACGAGCAGTACTTC. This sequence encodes CASSLALRKKREYEQYF.

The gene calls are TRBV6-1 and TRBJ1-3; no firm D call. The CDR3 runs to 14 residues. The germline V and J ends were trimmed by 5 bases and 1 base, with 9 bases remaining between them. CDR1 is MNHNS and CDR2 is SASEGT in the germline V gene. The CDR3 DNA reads TGTGCCAGCAGTTATCCAGATTCTGGAAACACCATATATTTT. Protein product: CASSYPDSGNTIYF.

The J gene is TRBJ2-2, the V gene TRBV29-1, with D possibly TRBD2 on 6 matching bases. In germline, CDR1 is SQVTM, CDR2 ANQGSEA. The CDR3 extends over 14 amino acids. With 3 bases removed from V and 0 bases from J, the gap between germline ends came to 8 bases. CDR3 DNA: TGCAGCGTTGATAGCGGAACGAACACCGGGGAGCTGTTTTTT. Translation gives CSVDSGTNTGELFF.

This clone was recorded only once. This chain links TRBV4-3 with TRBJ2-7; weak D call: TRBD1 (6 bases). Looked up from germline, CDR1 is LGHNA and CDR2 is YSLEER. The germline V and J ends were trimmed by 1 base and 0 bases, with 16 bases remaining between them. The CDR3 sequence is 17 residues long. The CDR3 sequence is CASSQARGRTSSYEQYF. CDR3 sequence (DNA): TGCGCCAGCAGCCAAGCGAGGGGGAGAACTAGCTCCTACGAGCAGTACTTC.

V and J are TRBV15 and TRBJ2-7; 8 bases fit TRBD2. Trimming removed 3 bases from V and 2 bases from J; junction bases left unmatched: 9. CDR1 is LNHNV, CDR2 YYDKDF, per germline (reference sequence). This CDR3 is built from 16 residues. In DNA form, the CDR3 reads TGTGCCACCAGCAGCATCCCCCCGCGGGGGGCCTACGAGCAGTACTTC. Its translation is CATSSIPPRGAYEQYF.

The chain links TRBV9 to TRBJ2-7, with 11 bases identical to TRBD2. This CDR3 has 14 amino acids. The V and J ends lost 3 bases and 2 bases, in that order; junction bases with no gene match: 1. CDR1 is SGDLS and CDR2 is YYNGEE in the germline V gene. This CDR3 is CASSETSGTYEQYF. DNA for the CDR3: TGTGCCAGCAGCGAGACTAGCGGGACCTACGAGCAGTACTTC.

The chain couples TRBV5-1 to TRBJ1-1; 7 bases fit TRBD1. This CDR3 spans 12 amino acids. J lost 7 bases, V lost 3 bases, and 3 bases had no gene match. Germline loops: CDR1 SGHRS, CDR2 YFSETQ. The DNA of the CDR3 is TGCGCCAGCAGCTCCAGGGGGAATGAAGCTTTCTTT. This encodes CASSSRGNEAFF.